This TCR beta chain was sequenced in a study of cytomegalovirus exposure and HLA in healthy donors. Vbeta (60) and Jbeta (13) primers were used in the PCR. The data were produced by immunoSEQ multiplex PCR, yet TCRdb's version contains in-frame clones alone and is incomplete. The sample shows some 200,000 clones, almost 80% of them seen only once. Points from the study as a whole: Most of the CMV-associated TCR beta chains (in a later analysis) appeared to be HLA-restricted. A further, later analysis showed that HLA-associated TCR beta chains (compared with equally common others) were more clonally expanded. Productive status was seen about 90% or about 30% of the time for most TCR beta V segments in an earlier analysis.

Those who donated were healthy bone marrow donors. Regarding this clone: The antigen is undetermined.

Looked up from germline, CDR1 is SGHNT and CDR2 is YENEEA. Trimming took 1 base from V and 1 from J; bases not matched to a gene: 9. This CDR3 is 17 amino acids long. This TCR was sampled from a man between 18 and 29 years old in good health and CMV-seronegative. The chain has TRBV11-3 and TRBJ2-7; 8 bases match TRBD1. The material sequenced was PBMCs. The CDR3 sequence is CASSLGETGEGSYEQYF. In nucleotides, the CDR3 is TGTGCCAGCAGCTTAGGGGAGACAGGGGAAGGATCCTACGAGCAGTACTTC.